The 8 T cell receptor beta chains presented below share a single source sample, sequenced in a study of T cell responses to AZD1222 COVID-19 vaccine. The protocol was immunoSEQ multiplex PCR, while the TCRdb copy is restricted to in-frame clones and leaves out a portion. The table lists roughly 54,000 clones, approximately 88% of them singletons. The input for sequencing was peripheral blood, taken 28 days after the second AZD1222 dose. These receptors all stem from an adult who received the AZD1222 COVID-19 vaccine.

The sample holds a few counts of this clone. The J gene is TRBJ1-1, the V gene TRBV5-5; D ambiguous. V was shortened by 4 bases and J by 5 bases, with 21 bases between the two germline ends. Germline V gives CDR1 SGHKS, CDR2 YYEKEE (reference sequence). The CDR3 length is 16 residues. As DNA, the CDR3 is TGTGCCAGCAGCCCTTATACGCAGCCTTGGGGAACTGAAGCTTTCTTT. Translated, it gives CASSPYTQPWGTEAFF.

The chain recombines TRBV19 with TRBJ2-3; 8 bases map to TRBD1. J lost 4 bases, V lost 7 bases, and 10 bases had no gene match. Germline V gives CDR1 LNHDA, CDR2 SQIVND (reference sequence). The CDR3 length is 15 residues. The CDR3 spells CASNAGTGGADTQYF. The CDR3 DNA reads TGTGCCAGTAATGCCGGGACAGGTGGGGCAGATACGCAGTATTTT.

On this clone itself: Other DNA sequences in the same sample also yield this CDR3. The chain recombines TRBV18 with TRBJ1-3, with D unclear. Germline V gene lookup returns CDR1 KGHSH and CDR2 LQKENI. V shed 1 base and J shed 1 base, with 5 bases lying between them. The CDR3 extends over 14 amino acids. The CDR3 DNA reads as TGTGCCAGCTCACCACAGGGATCTGGAAACACCATATATTTT. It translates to CASSPQGSGNTIYF. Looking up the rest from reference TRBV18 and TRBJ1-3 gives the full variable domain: NAGVMQNPRHLVRRRGQEARLRCSPMKGHSHVYWYRQLPEEGLKFMVYLQKENIIDESGMPKERFSAEFPKEGPSILRIQQVVRGDSAAYFCASSPQGSGNTIYFGEGSWLTVV.

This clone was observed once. The CDR3 DNA is TGTGCCAGCAGCCTCGGGACTAGCGGGAGGGCCGGGAAGACCCAGTACTTC. Translation: CASSLGTSGRAGKTQYF. This sequence joins TRBV13 and TRBJ2-5; 16 bases map to TRBD2. J was trimmed by 6 bases and V by 5 bases; bases with no gene match: 9. Germline values: CDR1 PRHDT, CDR2 FYEKMQ (reference sequence). This CDR3 region has 17 residues.

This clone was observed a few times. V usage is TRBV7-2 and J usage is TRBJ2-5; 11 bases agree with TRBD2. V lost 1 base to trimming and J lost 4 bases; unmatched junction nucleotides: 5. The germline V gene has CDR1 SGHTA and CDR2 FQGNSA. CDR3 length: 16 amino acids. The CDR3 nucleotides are TGTGCCAGCAGCTTAGGAGTTAGCGGGAGGGGAGAGACCCAGTACTTC. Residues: CASSLGVSGRGETQYF.

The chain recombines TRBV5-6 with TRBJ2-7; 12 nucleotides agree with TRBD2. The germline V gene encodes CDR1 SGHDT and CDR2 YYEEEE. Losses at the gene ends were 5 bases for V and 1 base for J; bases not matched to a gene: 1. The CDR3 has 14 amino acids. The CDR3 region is CASRGLAGSYEQYF. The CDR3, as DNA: TGTGCCAGCAGGGGACTAGCGGGTTCCTACGAGCAGTACTTC. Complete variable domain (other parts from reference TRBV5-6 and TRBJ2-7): DAGVTQSPTHLIKTRGQQVTLRCSPKSGHDTVSWYQQALGQGPQFIFQYYEEEERQRGNFPDRFSGHQFPNYSSELNVNALLLGDSALYLCASRGLAGSYEQYFGPGTRLTVT.

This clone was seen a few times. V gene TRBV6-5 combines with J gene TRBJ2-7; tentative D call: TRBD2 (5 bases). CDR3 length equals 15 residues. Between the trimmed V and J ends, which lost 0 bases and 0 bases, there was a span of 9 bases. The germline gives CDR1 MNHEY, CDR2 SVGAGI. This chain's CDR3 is CASSYSLVSSYEQYF. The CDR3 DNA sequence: TGTGCCAGCAGTTACTCACTAGTTAGCTCCTACGAGCAGTACTTC.

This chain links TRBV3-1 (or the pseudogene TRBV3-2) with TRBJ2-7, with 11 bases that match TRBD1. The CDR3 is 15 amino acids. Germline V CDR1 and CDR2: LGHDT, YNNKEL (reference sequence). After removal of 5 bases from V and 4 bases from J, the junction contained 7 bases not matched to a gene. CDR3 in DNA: TGTGCCAGCAGCTTGGGACAGGGGGGCCTTTACGAGCAGTACTTC. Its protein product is CASSLGQGGLYEQYF.